Below, 10 T cell receptor beta chains from the same sample are listed, as sequenced in a study of CD8 T cells in ankylosing spondylitis. Study outcomes and limitations: A TCR beta motif made of fewer than 10 highly homologous variants seemed typical of ankylosing spondylitis blood.

No antigen has been identified for these receptors. MiXCR, run by TCRdb on the 5' RACE reads, gives a single entry per CDR3 protein. This sample yields some 700,000 distinct CDR3 sequences, of which roughly 19% are seen a single time; around 19% belongs to the top ten. Sequenced sample: blood, either unsorted or a sorted T cell fraction (not recorded which). The receptors originated from a male donor with ankylosing spondylitis.

This rearrangement joins TRBV7-8 to TRBJ2-5, with D hard to call. The CDR3 extends over 14 amino acids. V lost 5 bases and J lost 2, with 12 bases in between. CDR1 SGHVS and CDR2 FQNEAQ come from the germline V gene. The CDR3 DNA follows: TGTGCCAGCAGCCCCCACTACCTTCAAGAGACCCAGTACTTC. Amino acid sequence: CASSPHYLQETQYF.

This chain joins TRBV6-2 or TRBV6-3 and TRBJ2-3; weak D call: TRBD1 (5 bases). The germline gives CDR1 MNHEY, CDR2 SVGEGT. This CDR3 region has 13 residues. With 8 bases removed from V and 2 bases from J, the gap between germline ends came to 11 bases. For the CDR3, the DNA is TGTGCCAGCGAATCAGGGAACACAGATACGCAGTATTTT. Amino acids: CASESGNTDTQYF.

The V gene is TRBV4-1, the J gene TRBJ2-5; the match to TRBD1 covers 7 bases. This CDR3 region has 17 residues. Germline V gene data show CDR1 as MGHRA and CDR2 as YSYEKL. V shed 1 base and J 5 bases; nucleotides not matched to a gene: 13. CDR3 loop: CASSQGEGGSKGETQYF. CDR3 nucleotide sequence: TGCGCCAGCAGCCAAGGGGAAGGGGGCTCCAAGGGGGAGACCCAGTACTTC.

This clonotype was counted at least ten times. This chain uses TRBV30 with TRBJ2-2; 7 bases are shared with TRBD2. V shed 4 bases, J shed 3 bases, and the junction held 8 bases outside the gene matches. CDR1 GTSNPN and CDR2 SVGIG come from the germline V gene (reference sequence). The CDR3 length is 15 residues. This CDR3 is CAWNRGLGDTGELFF. CDR3 DNA sequence: TGTGCCTGGAACCGCGGACTAGGTGACACCGGGGAGCTGTTTTTT. Filled out from reference TRBV30 and TRBJ2-2, the complete variable domain reads SQTIHQWPATLVQPVGSPLSLECTVEGTSNPNLYWYRQAAGRGLQLLFYSVGIGQISSEVPQNLSASRPQDRQFILSSKKLLLSDSGFYLCAWNRGLGDTGELFFGEGSRLTVL.

The CDR3 DNA reads TGTGCCTGGAGTGAGACAGCGGGGGACACTGAAGCTTTCTTT. It translates to CAWSETAGDTEAFF. This chain uses TRBV30 with TRBJ1-1; a weak D match, TRBD1 (5 bases). V was shortened by 1 base and J by 3 bases, with 12 bases between the two germline ends. The CDR3 length is 14 residues. CDR1 is GTSNPN and CDR2 is SVGIG in the germline V gene (reference sequence).

This clonotype was counted only a few times. The chain recombines TRBV5-1 with TRBJ2-1; 11 bases align to TRBD2. The CDR3 contains 16 residues. Losses at the gene ends were 4 bases for V and 3 bases for J; bases not matched to a gene: 6. CDR1 is SGHRS and CDR2 is YFSETQ in the germline V gene. CDR3 coding DNA: TGCGCCAGCAGCCGTAATCTAGCGGGGGGCTACAATGAGCAGTTCTTC. It specifies CASSRNLAGGYNEQFF.

This chain links TRBV5-1 with TRBJ2-7, with unresolved D. Germline-derived CDR1 and CDR2 are SGHRS and YFSETQ. This CDR3 has 13 residues. Trimming stripped 3 bases from V and 2 bases from J, with 9 bases between. In DNA, the CDR3 is TGCGCCAGCAGCTCCGACCTGACCTACGAGCAGTACTTC. Translated, it gives CASSSDLTYEQYF.

This clonotype has only a few counts. CDR3: CASGDRARPQHF. Here the CDR3 DNA reads TGTGCCAGCGGGGACAGGGCCCGGCCCCAGCATTTT. The chain combines TRBV7-2 with TRBJ1-5, with 9 bases lining up with TRBD1. Germline V gene sequence: CDR1 SGHTA, CDR2 FQGNSA. J lost 9 bases, V lost 8 bases, and 5 bases had no gene match. The CDR3 covers 12 residues. The full variable domain, its missing parts supplied by reference TRBV7-2 and TRBJ1-5, is GAGVSQSPSNKVTEKGKDVELRCDPISGHTALYWYRQSLGQGLEFLIYFQGNSAPDKSGLPSDRFSAERTGGSVSTLTIQRTQQEDSAVYLCASGDRARPQHFGDGTRLSIL.

This clonotype was recorded a few times. The chain carries TRBV6-1 and TRBJ1-5; a possible D gene is TRBD1 (5 bases). The CDR3 sequence is 14 residues long. The V end was cut by 9 bases, the J end by 1 base, with 13 bases between. The V gene's germline CDR1 is MNHNS and CDR2 SASEGT. The CDR3 nucleotides read TGTGCCAGTCGAACGGGGGGAAGCAATCAGCCCCAGCATTTT. As protein: CASRTGGSNQPQHF.

This sequence joins TRBV5-5 and TRBJ1-4, with D perhaps matching TRBD1 (6 bases). The CDR3 is 15 residues long. Trimming removed 4 bases from V and 6 bases from J, with 16 bases in between. Germline loops: CDR1 SGHKS, CDR2 YYEKEE (reference sequence). Here the CDR3 reads CASSPSGARDEKLFF. In DNA form, the CDR3 reads TGTGCCAGCAGCCCCTCGGGGGCGCGGGATGAAAAACTGTTTTTT.